The source of this T cell receptor beta chain is a study of shared clonotypes between healthy human individuals. CDR1 and CDR2 (germline): SGHAT, FQNNGV. V was pared by 3 bases and J by 10 bases, with 16 bases between. This CDR3 has 14 residues. Donors had no recently reported acute infections or vaccinations and were HIV-negative. Study-wide results and limits: Enrolling few donors narrowed the genetic and exposure-history diversity that was represented. The four-donor shared clonotypes exceeded non-shared clonotypes in generation probability, with non-shared ones scoring lower. Roughly 4.6% of naive CD4 clonotypes were common to a few donors.

This clone was detected only once. Its specificity is unknown. TCRdb keeps only in-frame clones here, not all; method: immunoSEQ multiplex PCR. The top ten hold 0.36% of the sample, which has 2 million to 3 million clones, under 95% seen once. This chain uses TRBV11-2 with TRBJ2-1, with D possibly being TRBD2 (6 bases). The sequencing sample was made of naive CD4+ T cells from PBMCs. This sample's subset: CD45RA+ positively selected. The TCR comes from a man younger than 30 in good health. Some clones in this sample may be carry-over from other donors' samples. CDR3 residues: CASSFQLATLEQFF. The CDR3 nucleotides read TGTGCCAGCAGCTTCCAGCTAGCGACCCTCGAGCAGTTCTTC. Supplemented by reference TRBV11-2 and TRBJ2-1, the full variable domain reads EAGVAQSPRYKIIEKRQSVAFWCNPISGHATLYWYQQILGQGPKLLIQFQNNGVVDDSQLPKDRFSAERLKGVDSTLKIQPAKLEDSAVYLCASSFQLATLEQFFGPGTRLTVL.